One TCR beta chain is described in this entry. Its target is not known. This specimen belongs to a study of Ad26.COV2.S vaccination and SARS-CoV-2 variants. As for the study in general: Participants got Ad26.COV2.S intramuscularly, once or twice 56 days apart.

The CDR3 sequence is 11 residues long. Trimming removed 0 bases from V and 6 bases from J, with 3 bases in between. CDR1 and CDR2 (germline): SGDLS, YYNGEE. Sample treatment: some 20 received Ad26.COV2.S at low or high dose, single or two shots; 5 received placebo; per-sample allocation not given. Following the first vaccine or placebo injection, samples were taken on day 63. Study-level points and caveats: Total responses of T cells may have been underestimated by the analyses of TCR breadth and depth. Vaccine and placebo recipients had comparable breadth of non-spike TCRs. Reports say spike-specific CD8+ and CD4+ T cell responses covered substantial breadth after vaccination.

Sequenced by immunoSEQ multiplex PCR; TCRdb stores in-frame clones only, minus some. This table has more than 300,000 clones, about 86% appearing once. The chain joins TRBV9 to TRBJ2-5; D gene uncertain. The sequences come from peripheral blood, collected in a trial of Ad26.COV2.S vaccine versus placebo. The clonotype originates from a person between 18 and 65 years old who received the Ad26.COV2.S COVID-19 vaccine or a placebo. Written as DNA, the CDR3 is TGTGCCAGCAGCGTAGGTCAGACCCAGTACTTC. Translation: CASSVGQTQYF.